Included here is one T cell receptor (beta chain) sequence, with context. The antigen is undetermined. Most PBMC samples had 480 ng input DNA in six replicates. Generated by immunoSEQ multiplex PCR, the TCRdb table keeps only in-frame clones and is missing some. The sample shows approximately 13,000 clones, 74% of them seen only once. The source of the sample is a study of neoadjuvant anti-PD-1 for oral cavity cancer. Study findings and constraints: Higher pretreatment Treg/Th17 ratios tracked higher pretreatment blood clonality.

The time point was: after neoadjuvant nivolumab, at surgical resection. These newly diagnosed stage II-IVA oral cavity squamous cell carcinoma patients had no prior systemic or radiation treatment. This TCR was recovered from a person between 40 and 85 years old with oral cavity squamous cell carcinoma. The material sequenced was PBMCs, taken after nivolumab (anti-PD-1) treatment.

CDR3 DNA: TGTGCCATCAGTGAGTCGGGAAGTGAAAAACTGTTTTTT. Translated: CAISESGSEKLFF. The chain couples TRBV10-3 to TRBJ1-4; D gene uncertain. Looked up from germline, CDR1 is ENHRY and CDR2 is SYGVKD. The ends were cut back, 0 bases at V and 7 bases at J, with 6 bases in the middle. This CDR3 has 13 amino acids.